The 32 T cell receptor beta chains listed next were all sequenced from one sample in a study of long-term antiretroviral therapy in people with HIV. Version v3.0 of the immunoSEQ assay ran at survey level. The data were produced by immunoSEQ multiplex PCR, yet TCRdb's version contains in-frame clones alone and is incomplete. The sample lists just over 15,000 clones; around 85% were seen once. This specimen consisted of unsorted PBMCs, obtained just before starting antiretroviral therapy. All receptors come from a man aged 40-49 years with HIV.

Only one count was recorded for this clone. CDR3 DNA sequence: TGTGCCAGCAGCCAGATTATAGGTGAAAAACTGTTTTTT. Amino acids: CASSQIIGEKLFF. V and J are TRBV14 and TRBJ1-4; no clear D. Between the trimmed V and J ends, which lost 3 bases and 7 bases, there was a span of 9 bases. The CDR3 contains 13 residues. CDR1 and CDR2 (germline): SGHDN, FVKESK.

The CDR3 region has the DNA TGTGCCAGCAGTTTTTCACACAGGGGGCAACAGCCCCAGCATTTT. Translating it yields CASSFSHRGQQPQHF. The V call is TRBV28, the J call TRBJ1-5, with 9 bases fitting TRBD1. The CDR3 sequence is 15 residues long. CDR1 is MDHEN and CDR2 is SYDVKM in the germline V gene. The V gene end was trimmed by 3 bases and the J gene end by 7 bases; junction bases not matched to a gene: 7.

The rearrangement joins TRBV20-1 to TRBJ2-7, with no clear D. CDR1 and CDR2 from the germline V gene are DFQATT and SNEGSKA (reference sequence). The CDR3 sequence is 11 residues long. Trimming removed 0 bases from V and 6 bases from J, with 6 bases in between. The CDR3 DNA follows: TGCAGTGCTAGAGAGACGGGCGAGCAGTACTTC. Translation gives CSARETGEQYF.

V and J are TRBV6-5 and TRBJ2-1; 8 bases map to TRBD1. From germline, CDR1 is MNHEY and CDR2 SVGAGI. The V segment lost 3 bases and the J segment 6 bases; nucleotides outside the gene matches: 7. This CDR3 has 15 amino acids. Here the CDR3 reads CASSYPSDRGNEQFF. In DNA form, the CDR3 reads TGTGCCAGCAGTTATCCCTCCGACAGGGGCAATGAGCAGTTCTTC.

This chain uses TRBV6-6 with TRBJ2-7; D unresolved. The V and J ends lost 5 bases and 7 bases respectively, with 12 bases between them. Germline V gene data show CDR1 as MNHNY and CDR2 as SVGAGI (reference sequence). CDR3 length: 12 residues. CDR3: CASSHGLGEQYF. The CDR3, as DNA: TGTGCCAGCAGTCACGGTCTTGGGGAGCAGTACTTC.

This clone was counted a few times. The V gene is TRBV18, the J gene TRBJ1-1; no definite D call. Trimming took 3 bases from V and 1 from J, leaving 12 bases between them. Germline CDR1 reads KGHSH; CDR2 reads LQKENI. The length of the CDR3 is 15 residues. CDR3 in amino acids: CASSPALERNTEAFF. Here the CDR3 DNA reads TGTGCCAGCTCACCGGCCCTGGAGAGGAACACTGAAGCTTTCTTT.

V is TRBV6-4 and J is TRBJ2-2; 9 bases are a match to TRBD1. Germline V gene lookup returns CDR1 MRHNA and CDR2 SNTAGT. The CDR3 extends over 15 amino acids. V was pared by 4 bases and J by 5 bases, with 5 bases of the junction left unmatched. The CDR3: CASSGDRVETGELFF. The CDR3 DNA reads TGTGCCAGCAGTGGGGACAGGGTGGAAACCGGGGAGCTGTTTTTT.

The J gene is TRBJ2-3, the V gene TRBV14, with D unclear. This CDR3 is built from 14 residues. The germline V gene encodes CDR1 SGHDN and CDR2 FVKESK. The germline V and J ends were trimmed by 3 bases and 2 bases, with 9 bases remaining between them. DNA for the CDR3: TGTGCCAGCAGCCAGTCTAGGCACACAGATACGCAGTATTTT. This translates into CASSQSRHTDTQYF. Supplemented by reference TRBV14 and TRBJ2-3, the full variable domain reads EAGVTQFPSHSVIEKGQTVTLRCDPISGHDNLYWYRRVMGKEIKFLLHFVKESKQDESGMPNNRFLAERTGGTYSTLKVQPAELEDSGVYFCASSQSRHTDTQYFGPGTRLTVL.

The rearrangement uses TRBV19 and TRBJ2-1; D remains unclear. In germline, CDR1 is LNHDA, CDR2 SQIVND (reference sequence). The CDR3 is 13 residues long. Trimming shortened V by 5 bases and J by 3 bases, and 8 bases separated the two germline ends. CDR3 region: CASSWTLYNEQFF. Here the CDR3 DNA reads TGTGCCAGTAGTTGGACCCTCTACAATGAGCAGTTCTTC. Based on the CDR3 plus reference TRBV19 and TRBJ2-1, the full variable domain is DGGITQSPKYLFRKEGQNVTLSCEQNLNHDAMYWYRQDPGQGLRLIYYSQIVNDFQKGDIAEGYSVSREKKESFPLTVTSAQKNPTAFYLCASSWTLYNEQFFGPGTRLTVL.

The chain couples TRBV2 to TRBJ2-7, with TRBD2 as a possible D gene (7 bases). Germline-derived CDR1 and CDR2 are SNHLY and FYNNEI. The CDR3 spans 16 residues. The ends were cut back, 1 base at V and 5 bases at J, with 18 bases in the middle. In DNA form, the CDR3 reads TGTGCCAGCAGTGAAGGCGGGGGCGATTTTCTCAACGAGCAGTACTTC. Encoded protein: CASSEGGGDFLNEQYF.

This chain uses TRBV5-1 with TRBJ2-5; D remains ambiguous. The CDR3 has 11 residues. CDR1 SGHRS and CDR2 YFSETQ come from the germline V gene. The germline V and J ends were trimmed by 4 bases and 3 bases, with 4 bases remaining between them. This CDR3 is CASSREETQYF. The CDR3 coding sequence is TGCGCCAGCAGCCGAGAAGAGACCCAGTACTTC.

The chain uses TRBV5-1 and TRBJ2-3; TRBD2 matches 8 bases. V shed 4 bases and J 2 bases; nucleotides not matched to a gene: 6. The CDR3 consists of 15 residues. CDR1 SGHRS and CDR2 YFSETQ come from the germline V gene. The CDR3 sequence: CASSPGTRDTDTQYF. DNA for the CDR3: TGCGCCAGCAGCCCCGGGACTAGAGACACAGATACGCAGTATTTT. The full variable domain, with the rest looked up from reference TRBV5-1 and TRBJ2-3, is KAGVTQTPRYLIKTRGQQVTLSCSPISGHRSVSWYQQTPGQGLQFLFEYFSETQRNKGNFPGRFSGRQFSNSRSEMNVSTLELGDSALYLCASSPGTRDTDTQYFGPGTRLTVL.

The chain employs TRBV19 and TRBJ1-5; D not resolved. Germline CDR1 LNHDA, CDR2 SQIVND (reference sequence). Trimming stripped 4 bases from V and 5 bases from J, with 6 bases between. This CDR3 has 12 amino acids. The CDR3 protein is CASSNGHQPQHF. The CDR3 region has the DNA TGTGCCAGTAGTAATGGTCATCAGCCCCAGCATTTT.

The V gene is TRBV7-9, the J gene TRBJ2-5, with 7 bases fitting TRBD1. Germline CDR1 reads SEHNR; CDR2 reads FQNEAQ (reference sequence). The CDR3 spans 14 residues. The V segment lost 5 bases and the J segment 2 bases; nucleotides outside the gene matches: 5. The CDR3 DNA reads TGTGCCAGCAGCCTCTCGACAGGGCAAGAGACCCAGTACTTC. As protein: CASSLSTGQETQYF.

The CDR3 nucleotides read TGCGCCAGCAGCTTACAGGGTTCACTCTACGAGCAGTACTTC. Amino acid sequence: CASSLQGSLYEQYF. V gene TRBV5-1 combines with J gene TRBJ2-7, with D perhaps matching TRBD1 (6 bases). V was trimmed by 2 bases and J by 3 bases, leaving 12 bases between them. The CDR3 totals 14 residues. CDR1 is SGHRS and CDR2 is YFSETQ in the germline V gene.

This clone showed up just once. This chain uses TRBV6-5 with TRBJ2-7, with TRBD1 matching 8 bases. The CDR3 runs 16 residues. The germline gives CDR1 MNHEY, CDR2 SVGAGI. The V and J ends lost 0 bases and 2 bases, in that order; junction bases with no gene match: 6. In DNA, the CDR3 is TGTGCCAGCAGTTACTCGATACAGGGGGTAGCCTACGAGCAGTACTTC. Translating it yields CASSYSIQGVAYEQYF.

V and J are TRBV7-9 and TRBJ2-2; D is undetermined. The length of the CDR3 is 16 residues. Germline V gives CDR1 SEHNR, CDR2 FQNEAQ (reference sequence). The V and J ends lost 0 bases and 5 bases respectively, with 13 bases between them. The CDR3 DNA reads TGTGCCAGCAGCTTAGCGCTGGCACCATGGACCGGGGAGCTGTTTTTT. It encodes CASSLALAPWTGELFF.

The rearrangement joins TRBV6-1 to TRBJ2-7, with 9 positions matching TRBD1. There are 18 residues in the CDR3. Germline trimming cut 2 bases from V and 4 bases from J; bases unmatched to any gene: 15. Looked up from germline, CDR1 is MNHNS and CDR2 is SASEGT. CDR3 nucleotides: TGTGCCAGCAGTGAAAAACAGGGGGCAACGTTTCTTGCGTACGAGCAGTACTTC. Translation: CASSEKQGATFLAYEQYF.

This chain uses TRBV19 with TRBJ1-1; 11 bases match TRBD1. Germline V gene sequence: CDR1 LNHDA, CDR2 SQIVND (reference sequence). After removal of 5 bases from V and 0 bases from J, the junction contained 5 bases not matched to a gene. This CDR3 contains 16 residues. Here the CDR3 DNA reads TGTGCCAGTAGTCCCCGGACAGGGGGCCTGAACACTGAAGCTTTCTTT. This translates into CASSPRTGGLNTEAFF.

This sequence joins TRBV5-1 and TRBJ2-3; 8 nucleotides agree with TRBD2. Germline V gene data show CDR1 as SGHRS and CDR2 as YFSETQ. Unmatched junction bases numbered 6, after V lost 5 bases and J lost 4 bases. CDR3 length: 14 amino acids. Here the CDR3 DNA reads TGCGCCAGCAGAGTGGGGCGGGGGGCAGATACGCAGTATTTT. Its protein product is CASRVGRGADTQYF.

Turning to this clone: Other DNA sequences in the same sample also yield this CDR3. The chain joins TRBV2 to TRBJ2-3; possibly TRBD1 for D (6 bases). CDR1 is SNHLY, CDR2 FYNNEI, per germline. The length of the CDR3 is 15 residues. The V end was cut by 1 base, the J end by 0 bases, with 8 bases between. The CDR3 bases are TGTGCCAGCAGTGAAGGGACAGCTAGCACAGATACGCAGTATTTT. Protein product: CASSEGTASTDTQYF.

The V gene is TRBV19, the J gene TRBJ1-3; D uncertain. Germline lookup yields CDR1 LNHDA and CDR2 SQIVND (reference sequence). The V end lost 3 bases, the J end lost 0 bases, and 9 bases lay between the germline ends. This CDR3 region has 15 residues. For the CDR3, the DNA is TGTGCCAGTAGTATTTGGGATGGCTCTGGAAACACCATATATTTT. Its protein product is CASSIWDGSGNTIYF.

There are a few counts of this clone. The chain carries TRBV4-1 and TRBJ1-5; D unclear. The CDR3 is made up of 15 amino acids. CDR1 is MGHRA, CDR2 YSYEKL, per germline. The germline V and J ends were trimmed by 1 base and 7 bases, with 14 bases remaining between them. CDR3 residues: CASSQGLDGRQPQHF. In nucleotides, the CDR3 is TGCGCCAGCAGCCAAGGACTGGACGGCAGACAGCCCCAGCATTTT.

The chain has TRBV7-2 and TRBJ1-6; D gene ambiguous. Per the germline V gene, CDR1 is SGHTA and CDR2 is FQGNSA. V was shortened by 5 bases and J by 4 bases, with 9 bases between the two germline ends. The CDR3 runs to 14 residues. CDR3 amino acids: CASSADGYNSPLHF. Written as DNA, the CDR3 is TGTGCCAGCAGCGCCGACGGGTATAATTCACCCCTCCACTTT.

The CDR3 is CASRGVSYEQYF. Here the CDR3 DNA reads TGTGCCAGCCGCGGAGTCTCCTACGAGCAGTACTTC. The chain couples TRBV27 to TRBJ2-7, with D unresolved. This CDR3 contains 12 residues. V was trimmed by 8 bases and J by 0 bases, leaving 8 bases between them. Per the germline V gene, CDR1 is MNHEY and CDR2 is SMNVEV (reference sequence).

The rearrangement joins TRBV7-2 to TRBJ1-2; TRBD1 agrees at 8 bases. There are 15 residues in the CDR3. Trimming cost V 4 bases and J 4 bases; bases outside gene matches: 8. In germline, CDR1 is SGHTA, CDR2 FQGNSA. CDR3 loop: CASSSAAGQGYGYTF. The CDR3 region has the DNA TGTGCCAGCAGCTCCGCGGCCGGACAGGGCTATGGCTACACCTTC.

V is TRBV2 and J is TRBJ1-5; D might be TRBD1 (6 bases). Germline-derived CDR1 and CDR2 are SNHLY and FYNNEI. The CDR3 totals 14 residues. Trimming removed 6 bases at V and 3 bases at J, with 12 bases between. In DNA, the CDR3 is TGTGCCAGCAGAAGAGGACAGACCAATCAGCCCCAGCATTTT. Translation gives CASRRGQTNQPQHF.

This sequence joins TRBV5-6 and TRBJ1-4; 7 bases line up with TRBD1. V gave up 4 bases and J gave up 8 bases; unmatched junction bases: 11. Germline V CDR1 and CDR2: SGHDT, YYEEEE. The CDR3 covers 15 residues. This CDR3 reads CASSTGDSGREKLFF. Written as DNA, the CDR3 is TGTGCCAGCAGCACCGGGGACAGTGGGCGGGAAAAACTGTTTTTT.

The chain employs TRBV5-6 and TRBJ2-2; TRBD2 matches 10 bases. The V gene's germline CDR1 is SGHDT and CDR2 YYEEEE. V lost 4 bases and J lost 7; bases outside the gene matches: 4. This CDR3 is built from 14 residues. The CDR3: CASSGGTSDGELFF. DNA of the CDR3: TGTGCCAGCAGCGGGGGGACTAGCGACGGGGAGCTGTTTTTT. Full variable domain (outside the CDR3, taken from reference TRBV5-6 and TRBJ2-2): DAGVTQSPTHLIKTRGQQVTLRCSPKSGHDTVSWYQQALGQGPQFIFQYYEEEERQRGNFPDRFSGHQFPNYSSELNVNALLLGDSALYLCASSGGTSDGELFFGEGSRLTVL.

The chain has TRBV5-6 and TRBJ2-3; 11 bases line up with TRBD2. Germline assignment: CDR1 SGHDT and CDR2 YYEEEE. V was pared by 5 bases and J by 3 bases, with 2 bases of the junction left unmatched. The CDR3 runs 14 residues. The CDR3 DNA sequence: TGTGCCAGCAGGGGACTAGCGGCGACAGATACGCAGTATTTT. Translating gives CASRGLAATDTQYF.

This sequence joins TRBV29-1 and TRBJ1-2; 8 positions match TRBD1. Germline lookup yields CDR1 SQVTM and CDR2 ANQGSEA. The CDR3 has 14 residues. Trimming removed 1 base from V and 4 bases from J; junction bases left unmatched: 5. CDR3 sequence (DNA): TGCAGCGTTGAAGTGTCCGGACAGGGCTATGGCTACACCTTC. This gives the protein CSVEVSGQGYGYTF.

This clone was seen only once. This chain connects TRBV11-2 to TRBJ1-6, with TRBD1 matching 7 bases. This CDR3 spans 16 amino acids. Trimming took 0 bases from V and 6 from J; bases not matched to a gene: 5. The V gene's germline CDR1 is SGHAT and CDR2 FQNNGV. This CDR3 is CASSLDPGTANSPLHF. The DNA for the CDR3 is TGTGCCAGCAGCTTAGACCCCGGGACAGCTAATTCACCCCTCCACTTT.